This TCR beta chain stems from a study of control samples from healthy donors and cancer patients. Profiling relied on immunoSEQ multiplex PCR, and the TCRdb table lists in-frame clones only, not all of them. The repertoire holds some 82,000 clones, with 70% to 90% as singletons. The CDR3 consists of 20 residues. With 4 bases removed from V and 0 bases from J, the gap between germline ends came to 25 bases. Per the germline V gene, CDR1 is LGHNA and CDR2 is YNFKEQ. The source is a man aged 45-60 years in good health. The chain recombines TRBV4-2 with TRBJ1-3; D remains unclear. Material: blood. The CDR3 here is CASSPIHADRKLHSGNTIYF. In DNA form, the CDR3 reads TGTGCCAGCAGCCCCATCCATGCTGACCGAAAGCTACACTCTGGAAACACCATATATTTT.